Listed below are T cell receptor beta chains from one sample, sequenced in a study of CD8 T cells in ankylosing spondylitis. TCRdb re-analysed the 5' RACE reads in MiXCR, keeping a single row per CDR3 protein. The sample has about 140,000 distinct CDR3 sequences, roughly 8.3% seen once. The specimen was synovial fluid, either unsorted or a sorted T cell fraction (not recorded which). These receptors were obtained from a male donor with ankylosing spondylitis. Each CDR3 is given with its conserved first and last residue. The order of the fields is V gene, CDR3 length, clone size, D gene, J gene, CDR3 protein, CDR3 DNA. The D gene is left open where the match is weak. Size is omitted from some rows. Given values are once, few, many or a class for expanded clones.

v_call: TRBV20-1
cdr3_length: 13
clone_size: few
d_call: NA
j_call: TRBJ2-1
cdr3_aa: CTPADGPYNEQFF
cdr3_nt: TGCACCCCGGCGGACGGTCCCTACAATGAGCAGTTCTTC

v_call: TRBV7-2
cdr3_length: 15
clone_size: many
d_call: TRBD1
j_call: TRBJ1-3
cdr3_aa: CASRPTGGFGNTIYF
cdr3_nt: TGTGCCAGCAGACCAACAGGGGGATTTGGAAACACCATATATTTT

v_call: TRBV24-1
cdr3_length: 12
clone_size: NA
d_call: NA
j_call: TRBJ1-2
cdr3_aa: CATSPGADGYTF
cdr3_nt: TGTGCCACCAGCCCCGGGGCGGACGGCTACACCTTC

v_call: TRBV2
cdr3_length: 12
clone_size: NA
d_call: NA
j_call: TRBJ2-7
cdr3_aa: CASSEARGVQYF
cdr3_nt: TGTGCCAGCAGTGAAGCGCGGGGCGTGCAGTACTTC

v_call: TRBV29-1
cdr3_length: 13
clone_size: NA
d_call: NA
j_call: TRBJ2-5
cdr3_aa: CSGGGSGFETQYF
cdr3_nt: TGCAGCGGCGGCGGTAGTGGCTTCGAGACCCAGTACTTC

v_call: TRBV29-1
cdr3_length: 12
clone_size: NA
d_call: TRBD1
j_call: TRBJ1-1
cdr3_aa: CSVDRVDTEAFF
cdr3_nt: TGCAGCGTGGACAGGGTAGACACTGAAGCTTTCTTT

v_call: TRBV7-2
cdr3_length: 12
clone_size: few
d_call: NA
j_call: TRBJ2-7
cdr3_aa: CASVGGSYEQYF
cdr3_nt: TGTGCCAGCGTAGGGGGATCCTACGAGCAGTACTTC

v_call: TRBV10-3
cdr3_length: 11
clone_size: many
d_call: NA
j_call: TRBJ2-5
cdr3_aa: CAISDQETQYF
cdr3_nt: TGTGCCATCAGTGACCAAGAGACCCAGTACTTC

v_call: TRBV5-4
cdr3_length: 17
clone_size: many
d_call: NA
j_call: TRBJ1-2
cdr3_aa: CASSLPIEDGPNYGYTF
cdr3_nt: TGTGCCAGCAGCTTGCCTATAGAGGACGGACCTAACTATGGCTACACCTTC

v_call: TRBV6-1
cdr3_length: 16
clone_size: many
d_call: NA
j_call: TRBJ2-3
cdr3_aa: CASSTRTETSTDTQYF
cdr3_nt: TGTGCCAGCAGTACCCGGACGGAAACTAGCACAGATACGCAGTATTTT

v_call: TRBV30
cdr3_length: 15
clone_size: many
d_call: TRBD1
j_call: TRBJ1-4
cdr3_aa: CAWSTPTGVGEKLFF
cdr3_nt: TGTGCCTGGAGTACCCCGACAGGGGTCGGTGAAAAACTGTTTTTT

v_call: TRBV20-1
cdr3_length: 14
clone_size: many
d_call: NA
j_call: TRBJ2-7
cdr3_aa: CSAAYRTSLYEQYF
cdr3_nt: TGCAGTGCTGCCTATCGGACATCCCTCTACGAGCAGTACTTC

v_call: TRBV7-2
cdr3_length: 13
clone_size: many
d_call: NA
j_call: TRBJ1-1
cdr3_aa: CASSFGQSTEAFF
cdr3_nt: TGTGCCAGCAGCTTCGGACAGAGCACTGAAGCTTTCTTT